A single sample is the source of the 9 T cell receptor beta chains below, sequenced in a study of blood T cell repertoires in COVID-19. The table came from immunoSEQ multiplex PCR; TCRdb's copy has only in-frame clones and leaves some out. This table has over 200,000 clones, approximately 90% appearing once. The sequencing input was PBMCs or T cells enriched from blood (not recorded which). These receptors were collected from a man in his thirties or forties who had recovered from COVID-19.

V is TRBV27 and J is TRBJ1-1; D is possibly TRBD1 (5 bases). Germline-derived CDR1 and CDR2 are MNHEY and SMNVEV (reference sequence). The V end was cut by 3 bases, the J end by 5 bases, with 13 bases between. The CDR3 is made up of 14 amino acids. The CDR3 is CASSFGAGNTEAFF. In DNA form, the CDR3 reads TGTGCCAGCAGTTTTGGGGCAGGGAATACTGAAGCTTTCTTT.

The rearrangement uses TRBV11-3 and TRBJ2-2; 8 bases are shared with TRBD1. Trimming cost V 0 bases and J 3 bases; bases outside gene matches: 0. Per the germline V gene, CDR1 is SGHNT and CDR2 is YENEEA. This CDR3 contains 15 residues. CDR3: CASSLEDRDTGELFF. The CDR3 region has the DNA TGTGCCAGCAGCTTAGAGGACAGGGACACCGGGGAGCTGTTTTTT.

The chain uses TRBV6-4 and TRBJ2-2; D gene ambiguous. This CDR3 comprises 14 residues. In germline, CDR1 is MRHNA, CDR2 SNTAGT. The V gene lost 1 base and the J gene lost 4 bases, with 7 bases spanning the gap. For the CDR3, the DNA is TGTGCCAGCAGTGACTGGGCTGGCACCGGGGAGCTGTTTTTT. Its translation is CASSDWAGTGELFF.

This chain links TRBV4-3 with TRBJ1-2; D possibly corresponds to TRBD1 (6 bases). Trimming left V 1 base short and J 4 bases short, with 13 bases between. CDR1 and CDR2 (germline): LGHNA, YSLEER. CDR3 length equals 15 residues. The CDR3 reads CASSQAKSGVYGYTF. The CDR3 DNA sequence: TGCGCCAGCAGCCAAGCTAAATCAGGGGTCTATGGCTACACCTTC.

The chain carries TRBV30 and TRBJ2-7; D call uncertain. Germline loops: CDR1 GTSNPN, CDR2 SVGIG (reference sequence). Deletions cut 3 bases from V and 6 bases from J, with 6 bases between. This CDR3 contains 10 residues. The CDR3 DNA sequence: TGTGCCTGGAGCCGGGTCGAGCAGTACTTC. Its protein is CAWSRVEQYF.

This chain links TRBV2 with TRBJ2-3, with 7 bases aligning to TRBD1. V shed 6 bases, J shed 2 bases, and the junction held 11 bases outside the gene matches. Germline CDR1 SNHLY, CDR2 FYNNEI. The CDR3 is 16 residues long. The CDR3: CASSAPGQLITDTQYF. The CDR3 nucleotides read TGTGCCAGCAGCGCTCCGGGACAGCTTATCACAGATACGCAGTATTTT.

The rearrangement uses TRBV12-5 and TRBJ2-3; a possible D gene is TRBD1 (5 bases). Trimming left V 5 bases short and J 6 bases short, with 18 bases between. There are 15 residues in the CDR3. The germline gives CDR1 LGHNT, CDR2 FRNRAP. CDR3 loop: CASGLGQGEMDTQYF. The CDR3 DNA reads as TGTGCTAGTGGTCTGGGGCAGGGTGAGATGGATACGCAGTATTTT.

The V call is TRBV27, the J call TRBJ2-1, with 7 bases fitting TRBD2. The germline CDR1 and CDR2 sequences are MNHEY and SMNVEV (reference sequence). This CDR3 contains 15 residues. V was pared by 3 bases and J by 2 bases, with 4 bases of the junction left unmatched. CDR3 sequence reads: CASSLEGRAYNEQFF. For the CDR3, the DNA is TGTGCCAGCAGTTTGGAAGGGAGGGCCTACAATGAGCAGTTCTTC.

The rearrangement uses TRBV30 and TRBJ1-5; weak D call: TRBD1 (5 bases). This CDR3 is built from 13 residues. V was pared by 0 bases and J by 11 bases, with 14 bases between. The germline V gene has CDR1 GTSNPN and CDR2 SVGIG (reference sequence). The DNA for the CDR3 is TGTGCCTGGAGTGTCCGGGACTCCAGTACCCAGCATTTT. Amino acid sequence: CAWSVRDSSTQHF.